The TCR beta chain described here comes from a study of patients and donors after allogeneic stem cell transplantation. There are a few counts of this clonotype. MiXCR was run by TCRdb on the RT-PCR reads, yielding one entry per CDR3 protein. The sample has some 230,000 distinct CDR3 sequences; roughly 14% are singletons. Per the germline V gene, CDR1 is KGHSH and CDR2 is LQKENI. Trimming took off 1 base at V and 4 bases at J, with 19 bases between the two ends. The CDR3 spans 17 residues. The sample taken for sequencing was blood, either unsorted or a sorted T cell fraction (not recorded which). The TCR comes from a human donor who was either an allogeneic HSCT recipient or a stem cell or donor lymphocyte infusion donor (not recorded which). It is not recorded whose cells these are; they may come from a transplant donor. This chain connects TRBV18 to TRBJ1-1; D ambiguous. CDR3 coding DNA: TGTGCCAGCTCACCACGAGAGACAAGGCGTTCGACCACTGAAGCTTTCTTT. This encodes CASSPRETRRSTTEAFF.